This is a list of T cell receptor beta chains from one sample in a study of Graves' ophthalmopathy and Graves' hyperthyroidism. TCRdb itself ran the multiplex PCR reads through MiXCR, one entry per CDR3 protein. The sample lists roughly 400,000 distinct CDR3 sequences; approximately 18% were seen once. The sequenced sample was peripheral blood. These receptors were collected from an adult woman with stable Graves' hyperthyroidism. Both conserved end residues are part of each CDR3. A D gene is named only where the DNA matches it firmly. Only some rows state a clone size, as once, few, many or a class for expanded clones.

>many|12|TRBV30|-|TRBJ1-1
CASWGDLTEAFF
TGTGCCTCTTGGGGAGACCTCACTGAAGCTTTCTTT
>-|18|TRBV6-2/TRBV6-3|TRBD2|TRBJ2-3
CASSYKRLAGGNTDTQYF
TGTGCCAGCAGTTACAAGAGACTAGCGGGAGGGAACACAGATACGCAGTATTTT
>once|14|TRBV6-1|TRBD1|TRBJ2-7
CASSEAVGGHDQYF
TGTGCCAGCAGTGAAGCGGTAGGGGGCCACGATCAGTACTTC
>many|14|TRBV12-3/TRBV12-4|TRBD1|TRBJ1-6
CASSAGTGDSPLHF
TGTGCCAGCAGTGCCGGGACAGGGGACTCACCCCTCCACTTT
>many|14|TRBV6-1|-|TRBJ1-5
CASRLGDSNQPQHF
TGTGCCAGCAGACTAGGGGATAGCAATCAGCCCCAGCATTTT
>many|12|TRBV29-1|-|TRBJ1-1
CSVAVLFTEAFF
TGCAGCGTTGCGGTTTTGTTCACTGAAGCTTTCTTT
>-|14|TRBV7-9|-|TRBJ1-6
CASSPDILGSPLHF
TGTGCCAGCAGTCCGGACATCTTGGGATCACCCCTCCACTTT
>-|15|TRBV6-2/TRBV6-3|TRBD2|TRBJ2-7
CASSRLAQISYEQYF
TGTGCCAGCAGTCGACTAGCGCAAATCTCCTACGAGCAGTACTTC
>-|17|TRBV4-3|TRBD1|TRBJ1-1
CASSQGSQGVYDTEAFF
TGCGCCAGCAGCCAGGGGTCGCAGGGGGTATATGACACTGAAGCTTTCTTT
>many|15|TRBV30|TRBD2|TRBJ2-7
CAWSVLMREGHEQYF
TGTGCCTGGAGTGTACTAATGCGGGAGGGCCACGAGCAGTACTTC
>many|12|TRBV10-3|TRBD2|TRBJ2-7
CAIREREGEQYF
TGTGCCATCAGGGAACGGGAGGGCGAGCAGTACTTC
>many|13|TRBV19|-|TRBJ1-2
CASSIAEGYGYTF
TGTGCCAGTAGTATAGCTGAGGGTTATGGCTACACCTTC
>-|17|TRBV3-1|TRBD2|TRBJ2-7
CASSRHATSGKTYEQYF
TGTGCCAGCAGCCGCCACGCGACTAGCGGGAAAACCTACGAGCAGTACTTC
>many|17|TRBV7-2|TRBD1|TRBJ2-7
CASSLRLRTGSSYEQYF
TGTGCCAGCAGCTTAAGGCTCAGGACAGGGAGTTCCTACGAGCAGTACTTC
>many|15|TRBV2|-|TRBJ1-5
CASSARQTSYQPQHF
TGTGCCAGCAGTGCCCGACAGACAAGTTATCAGCCCCAGCATTTT
>many|14|TRBV6-5|-|TRBJ2-2
CASSYKLNTGELFF
TGTGCCAGCAGTTACAAACTGAACACCGGGGAGCTGTTTTTT
>many|17|TRBV25-1|-|TRBJ2-5
CASSGVPPGASQETQYF
TGTGCCAGCAGTGGGGTCCCACCCGGGGCCTCGCAAGAGACCCAGTACTTC
>many|13|TRBV20-1|-|TRBJ2-7
CSVGTLDSYEQYF
TGCAGTGTTGGGACGTTGGATTCCTACGAGCAGTACTTC
>many|14|TRBV6-5|TRBD1|TRBJ1-5
CASSYGQGSQPQHF
TGTGCCAGCAGTTACGGACAGGGTAGTCAGCCCCAGCATTTT
>-|13|TRBV2|-|TRBJ2-5
CATTGIQEHTQYF
TGTGCCACCACCGGGATCCAGGAGCATACCCAGTACTTC
>-|16|TRBV6-2/TRBV6-3|-|TRBJ2-2
CASSQVSGGGTGELFF
TGCGCCAGCAGCCAAGTGTCTGGAGGGGGCACCGGGGAGCTGTTTTTT
>many|16|TRBV20-1|-|TRBJ1-2
CSARDQQGRINYGYTF
TGCAGTGCTAGAGATCAACAGGGACGGATTAACTATGGCTACACCTTC
>many|15|TRBV27|TRBD1|TRBJ1-3
CASRPAGGRGNTIYF
TGTGCCAGCCGACCGGCAGGGGGCCGTGGAAACACCATATATTTT
>many|15|TRBV9|TRBD2|TRBJ2-2
CASSVRGRVDGELFF
TGTGCCAGCAGCGTGCGGGGGAGGGTGGACGGGGAGCTGTTTTTT
>many|12|TRBV12-3/TRBV12-4|-|TRBJ1-6
CASRLGNSPLHF
TGTGCCAGCAGGCTGGGGAATTCACCCCTCCACTTT
>many|17|TRBV12-5|TRBD1|TRBJ1-5
CASGLVMFWTGVQPQHF
TGTGCTAGTGGTTTGGTAATGTTTTGGACAGGGGTTCAGCCCCAGCATTTT
>few|16|TRBV6-1|-|TRBJ1-6
CASRTREAGDNSPLHF
TGTGCCAGCAGAACCCGGGAGGCAGGGGATAATTCACCCCTCCACTTT
>-|13|TRBV30|-|TRBJ2-5
CAWSSGYQETQYF
TGTGCCTGGAGTTCCGGTTACCAAGAGACCCAGTACTTC
>few|12|TRBV10-3|-|TRBJ2-7
CASSPDRDEQYF
TGTGCCAGCAGCCCCGACAGAGACGAGCAGTACTTC
>many|14|TRBV12-3/TRBV12-4|-|TRBJ1-5
CASSFWGSGQPQHF
TGTGCCAGCAGTTTTTGGGGTAGTGGTCAGCCCCAGCATTTT
>many|15|TRBV6-2/TRBV6-3|TRBD2|TRBJ2-7
CASSRLGGSSYEQYF
TGTGCCAGCAGTCGCCTGGGCGGGAGCTCCTACGAGCAGTACTTC
>many|17|TRBV10-3|-|TRBJ2-5
CAISEPITGHAEETQYF
TGTGCCATCAGTGAGCCGATAACGGGACACGCCGAAGAGACCCAGTACTTC
>many|13|TRBV6-1|-|TRBJ1-5
CASSEMRNQPQHF
TGTGCCAGCAGTGAGATGCGAAATCAGCCCCAGCATTTT
>many|14|TRBV29-1|-|TRBJ2-5
CSVETKRSQETQYF
TGCAGCGTTGAGACTAAGAGGTCCCAAGAGACCCAGTACTTC
>-|15|TRBV7-8|TRBD1|TRBJ1-1
CASSRDRVGGTEAFF
TGTGCCAGCAGCCGGGACAGGGTGGGGGGCACTGAAGCTTTCTTT
>many|14|TRBV20-1|TRBD2|TRBJ2-2
CSARRTSPTGELFF
TGCAGTGCTAGGAGGACTAGCCCCACCGGGGAGCTGTTTTTT
>many|15|TRBV6-5|-|TRBJ1-5
CASSYGVESNQPQHF
TGTGCCAGCAGTTACGGAGTGGAGAGCAATCAGCCCCAGCATTTT
>-|18|TRBV11-1|TRBD2|TRBJ2-5
CASSHTRGDDPDWETQYF
TGTGCCAGCAGCCACACCCGGGGGGACGATCCCGATTGGGAGACCCAGTACTTC
>-|12|TRBV12-3/TRBV12-4|-|TRBJ2-2
CASSSPAGDLFF
TGTGCCAGCAGCAGCCCGGCCGGGGATCTGTTTTTT
>many|16|TRBV7-2|-|TRBJ2-5
CASSLVMSGLGEAQYF
TGTGCCAGCAGCTTAGTGATGTCAGGGCTCGGGGAGGCCCAGTACTTC
>many|15|TRBV6-2/TRBV6-3|-|TRBJ1-2
CASSPRLAANYGYTF
TGTGCCAGCAGTCCCCGTTTGGCGGCGAACTATGGCTACACCTTC
>few|16|TRBV10-3|TRBD1|TRBJ2-2
CAISESGQGGTGELFF
TGTGCCATCAGTGAGTCCGGACAGGGGGGGACCGGGGAGCTGTTTTTT
>many|15|TRBV12-3/TRBV12-4|TRBD1|TRBJ2-7
CASSVRQGLTYEQYF
TGTGCCAGCAGTGTTAGACAGGGGTTGACCTACGAGCAGTACTTC
>-|16|TRBV4-1|TRBD2|TRBJ2-7
CASSQVTSGSFYEQYF
TGCGCCAGCAGCCAAGTTACTAGCGGGAGCTTCTACGAGCAGTACTTC
>many|13|TRBV20-1|-|TRBJ2-7
CSAATGTSYEQYF
TGCAGTGCGGCAACCGGGACATCCTACGAGCAGTACTTC